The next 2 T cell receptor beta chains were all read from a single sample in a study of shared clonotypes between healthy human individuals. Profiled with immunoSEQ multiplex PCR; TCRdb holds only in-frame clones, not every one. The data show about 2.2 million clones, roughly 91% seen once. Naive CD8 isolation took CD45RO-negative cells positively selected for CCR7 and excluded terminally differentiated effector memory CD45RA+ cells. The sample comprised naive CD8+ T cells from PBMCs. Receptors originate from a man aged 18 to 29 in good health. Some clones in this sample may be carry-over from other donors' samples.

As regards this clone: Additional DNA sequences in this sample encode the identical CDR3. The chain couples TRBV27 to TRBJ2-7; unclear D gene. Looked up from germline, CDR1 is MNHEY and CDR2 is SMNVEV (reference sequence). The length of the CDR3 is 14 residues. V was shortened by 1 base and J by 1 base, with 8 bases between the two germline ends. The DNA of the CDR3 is TGTGCCAGCAGTTTATGGGCCGGATCCTACGAGCAGTACTTC. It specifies CASSLWAGSYEQYF.

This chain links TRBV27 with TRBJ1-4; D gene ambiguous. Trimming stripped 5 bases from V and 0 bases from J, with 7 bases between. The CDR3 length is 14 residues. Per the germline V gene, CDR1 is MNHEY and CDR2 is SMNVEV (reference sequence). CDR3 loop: CASSPDPTNEKLFF. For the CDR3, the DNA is TGTGCCAGCAGTCCCGACCCAACTAATGAAAAACTGTTTTTT.